This T cell receptor (beta chain) was documented in a study of blood T cell repertoires in COVID-19. This clone was recorded at least ten times. The CDR3 covers 14 residues. Germline CDR1 and CDR2: LNHDA and SQIVND (reference sequence). The V end lost 1 base, the J end lost 0 bases, and 6 bases lay between the germline ends. This table comes from immunoSEQ multiplex PCR, and its TCRdb copy is limited to in-frame clones, with some not included. This table has approximately 250,000 clones, 85% appearing once. The genes are TRBV19 and TRBJ1-2; D is ambiguous. Sequenced input: peripheral blood. The receptor was isolated from a man aged 50-59 years with COVID-19, enrolled during active disease. DNA for the CDR3: TGTGCCAGTAGTATAGTCAATTCTAACTATGGCTACACCTTC. It yields the protein CASSIVNSNYGYTF.